One and the same sample provided the 21 T cell receptor beta chains below, sequenced in a study of cytomegalovirus exposure and HLA in healthy donors. Vbeta (60) and Jbeta (13) primers were used in the PCR. Sequencing was performed with immunoSEQ multiplex PCR; in TCRdb, only in-frame clones are kept and a portion is missing. The sample data list under 200,000 clones. What was sequenced was PBMCs. These receptors all stem from a man aged 30 to 39 in good health and CMV-seronegative.

The rearrangement uses TRBV7-7 and TRBJ1-5; 7 nucleotides line up with TRBD1. Germline V gives CDR1 SSHAT, CDR2 FNYEAQ (reference sequence). This CDR3 spans 16 amino acids. Losses at the gene ends were 5 bases for V and 1 base for J; bases not matched to a gene: 8. The DNA of the CDR3 is TGTGCCAGCAGCCGCCGGACAGGACAAAGCAATCAGCCCCAGCATTTT. It is translated as CASSRRTGQSNQPQHF.

The chain couples TRBV28 to TRBJ1-1; 11 bases map to TRBD1. The CDR3 runs 15 residues. Germline V gene sequence: CDR1 MDHEN, CDR2 SYDVKM. The trim removed 6 bases at V and 4 bases at J, leaving 7 bases unmatched. CDR3 amino acids: CASRIPGTGGTEAFF. The CDR3 DNA reads TGTGCCAGCAGGATACCCGGGACAGGGGGCACTGAAGCTTTCTTT.

The V and J genes are TRBV27 and TRBJ2-7, with 11 bases that match TRBD1. The CDR3 covers 18 residues. V dropped 4 bases and J dropped 4; count of bases not matched to a gene: 15. CDR1 and CDR2 from the germline V gene are MNHEY and SMNVEV (reference sequence). CDR3 loop: CASSSPGTGGNMKYEQYF. The CDR3 nucleotides are TGTGCCAGCAGTTCCCCCGGGACAGGGGGGAACATGAAGTACGAGCAGTACTTC.

The chain carries TRBV11-2 and TRBJ2-7, with a weak D call TRBD2 (6 bases). The germline CDR1 and CDR2 sequences are SGHAT and FQNNGV. The CDR3 is 16 residues long. Trimming removed 5 bases at V and 0 bases at J, with 17 bases between. CDR3 residues: CASSPGVGSPSYEQYF. Written as DNA, the CDR3 is TGTGCCAGCAGCCCCGGCGTCGGGAGCCCCTCCTACGAGCAGTACTTC.

The chain employs TRBV5-5 and TRBJ2-7, with 11 bases identical to TRBD1. With V trimmed by 4 bases and J by 4 bases, 4 bases remained unmatched. The CDR3 is 14 residues long. Germline V gene sequence: CDR1 SGHKS, CDR2 YYEKEE (reference sequence). The CDR3 protein is CASSLGTGGYEQYF. DNA for the CDR3: TGTGCCAGCAGCCTTGGGACAGGGGGGTACGAGCAGTACTTC.

The chain combines TRBV7-9 with TRBJ2-3; TRBD1 might be the D (5 bases). The length of the CDR3 is 17 residues. V lost 5 bases and J lost 3, with 21 bases in between. Germline V gene sequence: CDR1 SEHNR, CDR2 FQNEAQ (reference sequence). The CDR3 DNA reads TGTGCCAGCAGCCCCCGAGGTGGCTTGAACAGGACAGATACGCAGTATTTT. As protein: CASSPRGGLNRTDTQYF.

Details on this clone: Distinct nucleotide sequences in the sample also encode this CDR3. The chain employs TRBV5-6 and TRBJ2-7; no clear D gene. The CDR3 is 14 residues long. The germline V and J ends were trimmed by 2 bases and 3 bases, with 12 bases remaining between them. CDR1 SGHDT and CDR2 YYEEEE come from the germline V gene. CDR3 sequence (DNA): TGTGCCAGCAGCTTCACTCAGACTCTCTACGAGCAGTACTTC. It yields the protein CASSFTQTLYEQYF.

This chain uses TRBV5-4 with TRBJ2-7; 8 nucleotides align to TRBD2. Germline CDR1 SGHNT, CDR2 YYREEE (reference sequence). The CDR3 extends over 14 amino acids. V dropped 4 bases and J dropped 3; count of bases not matched to a gene: 6. In nucleotides, the CDR3 is TGTGCCAGCAGCCCCGGGACTAGTGGCTACGAGCAGTACTTC. It codes for CASSPGTSGYEQYF.

The chain combines TRBV4-1 with TRBJ2-7; 7 positions agree with TRBD1. CDR1 MGHRA and CDR2 YSYEKL come from the germline V gene. After removal of 1 base from V and 2 bases from J, the junction contained 5 bases not matched to a gene. The CDR3 has 15 amino acids. CDR3 in amino acids: CASSQGTGPTYEQYF. In nucleotides, the CDR3 is TGCGCCAGCAGCCAAGGGACAGGCCCTACCTACGAGCAGTACTTC.

The chain carries TRBV27 and TRBJ1-5, with TRBD1 identical over 10 bases. With 6 bases clipped from V and 7 bases from J, the junction kept 6 bases outside the gene matches. CDR3 length equals 14 residues. The germline V gene encodes CDR1 MNHEY and CDR2 SMNVEV (reference sequence). CDR3 region: CASSRQGQGQPQHF. DNA of the CDR3: TGTGCCAGCAGCCGACAGGGACAGGGGCAGCCCCAGCATTTT.

The V call is TRBV6-5, the J call TRBJ2-1, with D possibly being TRBD2 (6 bases). Germline-derived CDR1 and CDR2 are MNHEY and SVGAGI. The CDR3 totals 13 residues. V shed 6 bases and J shed 4 bases, with 10 bases lying between them. The CDR3 DNA sequence: TGTGCCAGCAGGGCGGGGAGGTACAATGAGCAGTTCTTC. Translated, it gives CASRAGRYNEQFF.

This rearrangement joins TRBV5-6 to TRBJ2-7; 7 bases match TRBD1. J lost 2 bases, V lost 4 bases, and 12 bases had no gene match. Germline loops: CDR1 SGHDT, CDR2 YYEEEE. CDR3 size: 16 residues. The CDR3 spells CASSVYNRGFAYEQYF. CDR3 nucleotide sequence: TGTGCCAGCAGCGTGTACAACAGGGGATTCGCCTACGAGCAGTACTTC.

As to this clone: This sample also contains other DNA sequences that code for the same CDR3. This chain uses TRBV5-4 with TRBJ2-1; no clear D gene. Germline CDR1 is SGHNT and CDR2 is YYREEE (reference sequence). V was pared by 1 base and J by 0 bases, with 8 bases between. The CDR3 is made up of 15 amino acids. This CDR3 is CASSLRGSSYNEQFF. CDR3 DNA: TGTGCCAGCAGCTTGCGCGGCAGCTCCTACAATGAGCAGTTCTTC. Full variable domain (missing parts from reference TRBV5-4 and TRBJ2-1): ETGVTQSPTHLIKTRGQQVTLRCSSQSGHNTVSWYQQALGQGPQFIFQYYREEENGRGNFPPRFSGLQFPNYSSELNVNALELDDSALYLCASSLRGSSYNEQFFGPGTRLTVL.

This chain joins TRBV5-5 and TRBJ1-1; TRBD1 matches at 12 bases. V was clipped by 4 bases and J by 4 bases; unmatched bases: 11. CDR1 is SGHKS, CDR2 YYEKEE, per germline (reference sequence). The CDR3 spans 17 residues. The CDR3: CASSAGLGQGATTEAFF. In nucleotides, the CDR3 is TGTGCCAGCAGCGCTGGCTTGGGACAGGGGGCGACCACTGAAGCTTTCTTT.

The chain uses TRBV2 and TRBJ2-5; TRBD2 agrees at 11 bases. CDR3 length: 14 amino acids. V shed 6 bases and J 1 base; nucleotides not matched to a gene: 1. Germline V gene data show CDR1 as SNHLY and CDR2 as FYNNEI. CDR3 loop: CASRGTSGQETQYF. The CDR3 region has the DNA TGTGCCAGCAGGGGGACTAGCGGCCAAGAGACCCAGTACTTC.

The CDR3 coding sequence is TGCGCCAGCAGCTTTGGGCAGGGGGCGAACGAAAAACTGTTTTTT. This gives the protein CASSFGQGANEKLFF. The V call is TRBV5-1, the J call TRBJ1-4; TRBD1 aligns across 8 bases. Trimming at V came to 2 bases and at J to 8 bases, leaving 8 bases not matched to a gene. Germline assignment: CDR1 SGHRS and CDR2 YFSETQ. This CDR3 has 15 residues.

The rearrangement joins TRBV30 to TRBJ1-2; D gene unclear. The ends were cut back, 0 bases at V and 7 bases at J, with 12 bases in the middle. Germline V gene lookup returns CDR1 GTSNPN and CDR2 SVGIG (reference sequence). This CDR3 is built from 13 residues. CDR3 DNA: TGTGCCTGGAGTGTACGGTCATCCGGTGGCTACACCTTC. Amino acid sequence: CAWSVRSSGGYTF.

The chain links TRBV7-2 to TRBJ1-1; 9 bases map to TRBD1. This CDR3 comprises 11 residues. With 5 bases clipped from V and 10 bases from J, the junction kept 2 bases outside the gene matches. Germline CDR1 reads SGHTA; CDR2 reads FQGNSA. The CDR3: CASSRTGVAFF. The DNA of the CDR3 is TGTGCCAGCAGCCGGACAGGGGTAGCTTTCTTT.

A note on this clone: The sample has other DNA sequences that encode this CDR3 too. V and J are TRBV7-7 and TRBJ2-2; TRBD2 aligns across 11 bases. Germline lookup yields CDR1 SSHAT and CDR2 FNYEAQ (reference sequence). The CDR3 consists of 14 residues. V trimming: 6 bases; J trimming: 8 bases; junction bases outside the gene matches: 5. As DNA, the CDR3 is TGTGCCAGCAGGCTAGCGGGAGGTTCGGGGGAGCTGTTTTTT. The encoded protein is CASRLAGGSGELFF.

The J gene is TRBJ2-7, the V gene TRBV9; 12 bases agree with TRBD2. V shed 3 bases, J shed 1 base, and the junction held 5 bases outside the gene matches. CDR1 is SGDLS, CDR2 YYNGEE, per germline. This CDR3 is 16 amino acids long. The CDR3 region is CASSGRGTSGSYEQYF. Here the CDR3 DNA reads TGTGCCAGCAGCGGACGGGGGACTAGCGGGTCCTACGAGCAGTACTTC.

The V call is TRBV5-6, the J call TRBJ2-7; the D gene is possibly TRBD1 (6 bases). V lost 0 bases to trimming and J lost 3 bases, with 7 bases between them. The length of the CDR3 is 13 residues. In germline, CDR1 is SGHDT, CDR2 YYEEEE. The chain's CDR3 is CASSLGDNYEQYF. DNA for the CDR3: TGTGCCAGCAGCTTGGGGGACAACTACGAGCAGTACTTC.